This section outlines one T cell receptor beta chain sequence together with its context. This clonotype was seen a handful of times. Its antigen is unknown. No much larger clone is present one base from it, and per-base qualities are unavailable. From the cysteine up to the phenylalanine, the CDR3 has a length of 17 residues. Only the CDR3 region is kept as DNA, spanning 51 bases read in frame from base 1. After removal of 4 bases from V and 0 bases from J, the junction retains 12 bases not matched to a gene. The germline V gene gives CDR1 as KGHSH and CDR2 as LQKENI. The sample comes from a study of blood T cells in healthy people across ages (dated by TCRdb to about 2015). Turning to the overall study: In model experiments, template switching captured roughly one uniquely barcoded TCR beta cDNA molecule for every two T cells. The study analyzed two additional independent replicas of 1 million unique cDNA reads from the same blood draw for two donors, one aged 18 to 29 and one aged 80 or older. The donors were split into four age groups: young (average 16 years), middle-aged (roughly 42), aged (about 56) and long-lived (over 80). The study measured age-related changes in TCR beta repertoire diversity using deep sequencing normalized with unique cDNA molecular identifiers. Donors of different ages were randomly distributed across sequencing lanes to avoid experimental bias.

Donors were roughly 40 systemically healthy Caucasian individuals from Russia aged 6 to 90 years. Each donor gave 8 to 10 milliliters of peripheral blood, collected into EDTA-treated Vacutainer tubes. Ficoll-Paque density-gradient centrifugation was used to isolate PBMCs, with at least 7 million obtained per sample. Trizol reagent was used to extract total RNA from the PBMCs, yielding at least 6 micrograms per sample. For every donor, flow cytometry on a PBMC aliquot measured the percentage of naive CD45RAhigh/CD27high T cells. Libraries were built with 5' RACE. These reads were obtained on an Illumina HiSeq 2500. A second PCR of 7 to 11 cycles was run with a J-beta primer mix and a sample-barcoded 5' primer. Each TCR beta cDNA molecule received a unique molecular identifier from a template-switch 5' adaptor carrying 12 random nucleotides. At least 2.5 million CDR3-containing paired-end reads were obtained from each sample. First-strand cDNA synthesis was performed from all RNA using the Mint cDNA synthesis kit, with priming by a TRBC-specific oligonucleotide. All cDNA was treated with uracil-DNA glycosylase and then went through a first 18-cycle PCR with the universal primers M1SS and BC2_uni_R. Under the source paper's analysis protocol: For normalization, 1 million high-quality reads were randomly selected from each sample, with every read carrying a distinct molecular identifier. Instead of being binned into consensus sequences, reads that shared molecular identifiers were thrown out. MiTCR, with a Q25 quality threshold and the strictest error-elimination algorithm, was used for CDR3 identification, clonotype clustering and error correction. A nonparametric unseen species model with Euler transformation was used to estimate a lower bound on total TCR beta diversity. TCRdb applied fastp at Q25 and MiXCR to the public reads, then kept only in-frame beta chains. Every entry covers one CDR3 protein and lists the most common genes and DNA from its rows. The V and J calls were not made by the authors but by TCRdb's processing. The sample records around 780,000 distinct CDR3 sequences, around 50% of which are singletons. The top ten hold approximately 24% of the sample.

The investigation overall reported the following: Observed TCR beta diversity per million T cells fell roughly linearly with age, and a significant reduction was already apparent by age roughly 40. Donor CMV infection status was unknown, potentially confounding age-related changes in expanded clonotypes. Because profiling used bulk unsorted PBMCs, naive and antigen-experienced compartments could not be compared conclusively. Total diversity estimates from one million sequenced T cells were considered lower bounds and underestimates. Observed TCR beta diversity correlated strongly with the percentage of naive T cells measured by flow cytometry. Compared with the aged group, the long-lived group had more naive CD4+ T cells, fewer expanded clones and increased TCR diversity, a pattern suggesting age selection.

The clonotype was recovered from a man aged 35-49 years in good health. The chain is encoded by TRBV18 joined to TRBJ2-7; 7 bases in the middle match TRBD2. The sample was blood. The CDR3 reads as follows: CASSLGTVPGGSYEQYF. At the DNA level, the sequence is TGTGCCAGCTCACTAGGTACCGTGCCGGGAGGCTCCTACGAGCAGTACTTC.